The rows below give T cell receptor beta chains drawn from one sample of a study of shared clonotypes between healthy human individuals. Generated by immunoSEQ multiplex PCR, the TCRdb table keeps only in-frame clones and is missing some. This table has roughly 300,000 clones, around 79% appearing once. The sample was memory CD4+ T cells sorted from blood. Every receptor here comes from a young man in good health. The CDR3 runs from the conserved cysteine through the conserved F or W. The D gene is left open where the match is weak. Rows may omit the clone size; those that give it use once, few, many or a size class.

TRBJ2-1 | TRBD2 | TRBV4-1 | few | TGCGCCAGCAGCCAAGATTTTTCACTAGCGGGAGTGGAGCAGTTCTTC | CASSQDFSLAGVEQFF
TRBJ2-3 | TRBD2 | TRBV5-4 | NA | TGTGCCAGCAGCTTGGCCGGACTAGCGGGAGCCACAGATACGCAGTATTTT | CASSLAGLAGATDTQYF
TRBJ1-2 | NA | TRBV2 | NA | TGTGCCAGCACAAGGTATGGCCTCGGCGGCTACACCTTC | CASTRYGLGGYTF
TRBJ2-3 | NA | TRBV7-2 | NA | TGTGCCAGCAGCGCTTGGGGGGATACGCAGTATTTT | CASSAWGDTQYF
TRBJ1-5 | NA | TRBV6-5 | NA | TGTGCCAGCAGATATGGACCAAATCAGCCCCAGCATTTT | CASRYGPNQPQHF
TRBJ2-1 | TRBD2 | TRBV2 | NA | TGTGCCAGCATGCCTAGCGGGTTCAGCTCCTACAATGAGCAGTTCTTC | CASMPSGFSSYNEQFF
TRBJ2-1 | NA | TRBV10-1 | few | TGCGCCAGCAGTGCCGGGACCCAACAAGGCGAGCAGTTCTTC | CASSAGTQQGEQFF
TRBJ2-3 | NA | TRBV7-2 | NA | TGTGCCAGCAGCTTAGGACTAGAGACAGATACGCAGTATTTT | CASSLGLETDTQYF
TRBJ1-2 | NA | TRBV2 | NA | TGTGCCAGCAGGAAGGGAAGGGACTATGGCTACACCTTC | CASRKGRDYGYTF
TRBJ1-5 | NA | TRBV11-2 | few | TGTGCCAGCAGTCAGCCCCAGCATTTT | CASSQPQHF
TRBJ2-1 | TRBD2 | TRBV19 | NA | TGTGCCAGTAGTATTCAACCGCGACTAGCGGGACGGAGCAATGAGCAGTTCTTC | CASSIQPRLAGRSNEQFF
TRBJ2-1 | NA | TRBV4-2 | NA | TGTGCCAGCAGCCAAGCGACGGGGATGGTTTTTGAGCAGTTCTTC | CASSQATGMVFEQFF
TRBJ1-2 | NA | TRBV2 | NA | TGTGCCAGCAGTGATTATTGGGGCTACACCTTC | CASSDYWGYTF
TRBJ1-5 | NA | TRBV7-2 | NA | TGTGCCAGCAGCCAGGACGGCCAGCTGTCAAATCAGCCCCAGCATTTT | CASSQDGQLSNQPQHF
TRBJ2-7 | NA | TRBV5-1 | few | TGCGCCGGACCGGGACAGGAGGGACTAGACCCCTACGAGCAGTACTTC | CAGPGQEGLDPYEQYF
TRBJ2-3 | TRBD2 | TRBV5-4 | few | TGTGCCAGCAGCGGGGGACTAGCGGGACTCACAGATACGCAGTATTTT | CASSGGLAGLTDTQYF
TRBJ2-1 | TRBD2 | TRBV10-2 | few | TGCGCCAGCAGTGAGCTAGCGGGAGGGAACGGTGAGCAGTTCTTC | CASSELAGGNGEQFF
TRBJ1-2 | NA | TRBV5-4 | NA | TGTGCCAGCAGCTTGGAGGCGGGGGCTCGTCAGGGCTACACCTTC | CASSLEAGARQGYTF
TRBJ2-7 | NA | TRBV11-3 | NA | TGTGCCAGCAGCTCGAGTCCGGACGGGCGACAGTACTTC | CASSSSPDGRQYF
TRBJ1-2 | NA | TRBV18 | once | TGTGCCAGCTCCACGGTCGGGGGGGCCGGCTACACCTTC | CASSTVGGAGYTF
TRBJ1-2 | NA | TRBV10-3 | NA | TGTGCCATCAGTGCCTTTACAGGGCCCTATGGCTACACCTTC | CAISAFTGPYGYTF
TRBJ1-5 | NA | TRBV23-1 | few | TGCGCCAGCAGTCACCCCCCGAGGGGGGAGGGCAATCAGCCCCAGCATTTT | CASSHPPRGEGNQPQHF
TRBJ2-1 | NA | TRBV5-1 | few | TGCGCCAGCAGCCTTGGTAGGGCTGGGGAGCAGTTCTTC | CASSLGRAGEQFF
TRBJ2-2 | NA | TRBV21-1 | NA | TGTGCCAGCAGCAAAGGGGGCTTGGGACAGGGACAGAACACCGGGGAGCTGTTTTTT | CASSKGGLGQGQNTGELFF
TRBJ1-5 | TRBD1 | TRBV28 | few | TGTGCCAGCAGTCAGGGGGCCAGACTCTATCAGCCCCAGCATTTT | CASSQGARLYQPQHF
TRBJ2-5 | TRBD1 | TRBV18 | NA | TGTGCCAGCTCACAGACAGGGGGCGCAGAGACCCAGTACTTC | CASSQTGGAETQYF
TRBJ2-5 | NA | TRBV6-1 | NA | TGTGCCAGCCGCCTTAGGGTAAGGACCCAGTACTTC | CASRLRVRTQYF
TRBJ2-1 | NA | TRBV9 | few | TGTGCCAGCAGCGTACAAAGTGTGGGACGGGGCTACAATGAGCAGTTCTTC | CASSVQSVGRGYNEQFF
TRBJ2-1 | NA | TRBV7-2 | NA | TGTGCCAGCAGCTTAGGTCAGCGCTCCTACAATGAGCAGTTCTTC | CASSLGQRSYNEQFF
TRBJ2-3 | TRBD2 | TRBV5-4 | NA | TGTGCCAGCAGCGTACTAGCGGGAGAGGATACGCAGTATTTT | CASSVLAGEDTQYF
TRBJ2-3 | TRBD2 | TRBV10-3 | once | TGTGCCATCACTGCTTCTAGCGGGCGGAGCACAGATACGCAGTATTTT | CAITASSGRSTDTQYF
TRBJ2-5 | TRBD1 | TRBV18 | NA | TGTGCCAGCTCACCCCAGGGACAGGGAAACCAAGAGACCCAGTACTTC | CASSPQGQGNQETQYF
TRBJ2-1 | TRBD1 | TRBV7-3 | NA | TGTGCCAGCAGCTTGGACAGGGACAATGAGCAGTTCTTC | CASSLDRDNEQFF
TRBJ2-1 | NA | TRBV11-2 | NA | TGTGCCAGCAGAAACTGGGGGGCTCGCTACAATGAGCAGTTCTTC | CASRNWGARYNEQFF
TRBJ1-2 | NA | TRBV10-3 | few | TGTGCCATCAGTGAGATTGGGCGCGGCTACACCTTC | CAISEIGRGYTF
TRBJ2-2 | NA | TRBV7-9 | NA | TGTGCCAGCAGCTCCCAGGGGGGGAACACCGGGGAGCTGTTTTTT | CASSSQGGNTGELFF
TRBJ1-1 | NA | TRBV7-3 | NA | TGTGCCAGCAGCTTGGACAGTGGCACTGAAGCTTTCTTT | CASSLDSGTEAFF
TRBJ2-3 | NA | TRBV30 | NA | TGTGCCTGGAGTGTAGGGACCCTAAACACAGATACGCAGTATTTT | CAWSVGTLNTDTQYF
TRBJ2-1 | NA | TRBV11-3 | NA | TGTGCCAGCAGCTCAGGTAGTACGAACAATGAGCAGTTCTTC | CASSSGSTNNEQFF
TRBJ2-1 | NA | TRBV28 | NA | TGTGCCAGCAACGAGGAATCCTACAATGAGCAGTTCTTC | CASNEESYNEQFF
TRBJ2-5 | NA | TRBV7-2 | NA | TGTGCCAGCAGCTTAAAGAGGGCGGGGAGGGAGACCCAGTACTTC | CASSLKRAGRETQYF
TRBJ1-4 | NA | TRBV5-1 | NA | TGCGCCAGCAGCCTGAGACAAACAACTAATGAAAAACTGTTTTTT | CASSLRQTTNEKLFF
TRBJ2-3 | NA | TRBV18 | NA | TGTGCCAGCTCACACAGAGGGCAGGGAGGCACAGATACGCAGTATTTT | CASSHRGQGGTDTQYF
TRBJ2-7 | TRBD1 | TRBV18 | NA | TGTGCCAGCTCACTCCGACAGGGGAGCAACGAGCAGTACTTC | CASSLRQGSNEQYF
TRBJ1-1 | NA | TRBV5-1 | NA | TGCGCCAGCAGCTTAGATATTCTGAACACTGAAGCTTTCTTT | CASSLDILNTEAFF
TRBJ1-2 | NA | TRBV4-3 | NA | TGCGCCAGCAGCCATCCCGGGTCTTCCCCCTATGGCTACACCTTC | CASSHPGSSPYGYTF
TRBJ2-2 | TRBD2 | TRBV5-4 | many | TGTGCCAGCAGCTTGGCCGCAGCGGGAGTAGGGAACGGGGAGCTGTTTTTT | CASSLAAAGVGNGELFF
TRBJ2-1 | NA | TRBV4-1 | few | TGCGCCAGCAGCCAAGAGGTCGGAAGACTATCCTACAATGAGCAGTTCTTC | CASSQEVGRLSYNEQFF
TRBJ1-2 | NA | TRBV7-9 | NA | TGTGCCAGCAGCTTAAGGTTCCCTAACTATGGCTACACCTTC | CASSLRFPNYGYTF
TRBJ2-7 | NA | TRBV7-2 | NA | TGTGCCAGCAGTCTCTCATATTACGAGCAGTACTTC | CASSLSYYEQYF
TRBJ2-7 | NA | TRBV5-6 | NA | TGTGCCAGCAGCCCCGGAAACTTCCTCTCCTACGAGCAGTACTTC | CASSPGNFLSYEQYF
TRBJ1-2 | TRBD1 | TRBV5-1 | few | TGCGCCAGCAGCACCAGACAGGGACATGGCTACACCTTC | CASSTRQGHGYTF
TRBJ2-5 | TRBD2 | TRBV28 | few | TGTGCCAGCAGTGCCGGGACTACCACGTACCAAGAGACCCAGTACTTC | CASSAGTTTYQETQYF
TRBJ2-6 | TRBD1 | TRBV5-1 | NA | TGCGCCAGCAGCTTGTTGGGACAGTCCTCTGGGGCCAACGTCCTGACTTTC | CASSLLGQSSGANVLTF
TRBJ2-3 | NA | TRBV29-1 | NA | TGCAGCGTCGGTACAGGGCCAGATACGCAGTATTTT | CSVGTGPDTQYF
TRBJ2-7 | TRBD2 | TRBV7-2 | few | TGTGCCAGCAGCAGCGGGACTAGATACTACGAGCAGTACTTC | CASSSGTRYYEQYF
TRBJ1-4 | NA | TRBV7-6 | NA | TGTGCCAGCAGCTTGGGCGGAGGGGCTAATGAAAAACTGTTTTTT | CASSLGGGANEKLFF
TRBJ1-1 | NA | TRBV6-1 | NA | TGTGCCAGCAGGTCCCGGGCAGAGAACACTGAAGCTTTCTTT | CASRSRAENTEAFF